These T cell receptor beta chains were read from a single sample in a study of beta chain features in type 1 diabetes. Libraries were prepared by immunoSEQ multiplex PCR; TCRdb keeps only in-frame clonotypes and omits some of them. The table shows about 350,000 clones, with around 20% occurring only once. The sample consisted of naive CD4+ T cells from blood. These receptors were collected from a woman younger than 30 in good health. CDR3s include the opening cysteine and the closing phenylalanine or tryptophan. D genes are given only for firm matches. A row's size may be missing; if present it is once, few, many or a size class.

abundance: few
d_gene: TRBD2
len: 14
v_gene: TRBV6-5
j_gene: TRBJ2-3
CDR3nt: TGTGCCAGCGGTAGCGGGGGGAGCACAGATACGCAGTATTTT
CDR3aa: CASGSGGSTDTQYF

abundance: NA
d_gene: TRBD1
len: 15
v_gene: TRBV5-1
j_gene: TRBJ2-7
CDR3nt: TGCGCCAGCAGCTTGGGCGCAGGGGGCCCTTACGAGCAGTACTTC
CDR3aa: CASSLGAGGPYEQYF

abundance: few
d_gene: TRBD1
len: 14
v_gene: TRBV5-6
j_gene: TRBJ1-1
CDR3nt: TGTGCCAGCAGCGGAGACAGGGGGCGGGATGAAGCTTTCTTT
CDR3aa: CASSGDRGRDEAFF

abundance: few
d_gene: TRBD1
len: 13
v_gene: TRBV9
j_gene: TRBJ1-1
CDR3nt: TGTGCCAGCAGCTCCAGGGGGGACACTGAAGCTTTCTTT
CDR3aa: CASSSRGDTEAFF

abundance: NA
d_gene: NA
len: 13
v_gene: TRBV30
j_gene: TRBJ1-2
CDR3nt: TGTGCCTGGAGCCGGGGAAGCCCCGAAGGCTACACCTTC
CDR3aa: CAWSRGSPEGYTF

abundance: NA
d_gene: TRBD2
len: 15
v_gene: TRBV7-8
j_gene: TRBJ2-5
CDR3nt: TGTGCCAGCAGCGTACTAGCGGGGGGGCGGGAGACCCAGTACTTC
CDR3aa: CASSVLAGGRETQYF

abundance: NA
d_gene: NA
len: 10
v_gene: TRBV29-1
j_gene: TRBJ2-3
CDR3nt: TGCAGCGTTCCCTTAGATACGCAGTATTTT
CDR3aa: CSVPLDTQYF

abundance: NA
d_gene: TRBD1
len: 15
v_gene: TRBV5-6
j_gene: TRBJ2-2
CDR3nt: TGTGCCAGCAGCTTGGACAGGGGGCGGACCGGGGAGCTGTTTTTT
CDR3aa: CASSLDRGRTGELFF

abundance: few
d_gene: NA
len: 13
v_gene: TRBV5-1
j_gene: TRBJ2-1
CDR3nt: TGCGCCAGCAGCTTGGCCGGTTACAGCCAGCAGTTCTTC
CDR3aa: CASSLAGYSQQFF

abundance: NA
d_gene: NA
len: 12
v_gene: TRBV6-5
j_gene: TRBJ1-2
CDR3nt: TGTGCCAGCTGGGGGGGGTACTATGGCTACACCTTC
CDR3aa: CASWGGYYGYTF

abundance: NA
d_gene: NA
len: 10
v_gene: TRBV7-3
j_gene: TRBJ2-7
CDR3nt: TGTGCCAGCAGCCTCCGGATGGAGGACTTC
CDR3aa: CASSLRMEDF

abundance: few
d_gene: TRBD2
len: 17
v_gene: TRBV5-4
j_gene: TRBJ2-1
CDR3nt: TGTGCCAGCAGCTCCAATTTAGGGACTAGCGGGCACAATGAGCAGTTCTTC
CDR3aa: CASSSNLGTSGHNEQFF

abundance: NA
d_gene: TRBD1
len: 13
v_gene: TRBV5-4
j_gene: TRBJ1-1
CDR3nt: TGTGCCAGCAGCTACAGGGGTAACACTGAAGCTTTCTTT
CDR3aa: CASSYRGNTEAFF

abundance: NA
d_gene: NA
len: 14
v_gene: TRBV5-1
j_gene: TRBJ1-1
CDR3nt: TGCGCCAGCAGCTTGGCCTGGCAAAACACTGAAGCTTTCTTT
CDR3aa: CASSLAWQNTEAFF

abundance: few
d_gene: NA
len: 13
v_gene: TRBV15
j_gene: TRBJ1-2
CDR3nt: TGTGCCACCAGCAGGGAGAGAAACTATGGCTACACCTTC
CDR3aa: CATSRERNYGYTF

abundance: NA
d_gene: NA
len: 14
v_gene: TRBV5-1
j_gene: TRBJ1-2
CDR3nt: TGCGCCAGCAGCTTGGTATCAGCTAACTATGGCTACACCTTC
CDR3aa: CASSLVSANYGYTF

abundance: few
d_gene: TRBD1
len: 14
v_gene: TRBV7-2
j_gene: TRBJ1-5
CDR3nt: TGTGCCAGCAGCTGGGGGACAGGGCAACAGCCCCAGCATTTT
CDR3aa: CASSWGTGQQPQHF

abundance: NA
d_gene: NA
len: 13
v_gene: TRBV7-9
j_gene: TRBJ1-2
CDR3nt: TGTGCCAGCACCCCTGGGGGGGGCTATGGCTACACCTTC
CDR3aa: CASTPGGGYGYTF

abundance: few
d_gene: NA
len: 13
v_gene: TRBV30
j_gene: TRBJ1-5
CDR3nt: TGTGCCTGGAGTGTGGAGGGGTTCCAGCCCCAGCATTTT
CDR3aa: CAWSVEGFQPQHF

abundance: NA
d_gene: TRBD1
len: 13
v_gene: TRBV6-5
j_gene: TRBJ1-2
CDR3nt: TGTGCCAGCATGACTGGGACAGGGCGAGGCTACACCTTC
CDR3aa: CASMTGTGRGYTF

abundance: NA
d_gene: TRBD2
len: 17
v_gene: TRBV11-2
j_gene: TRBJ2-3
CDR3nt: TGTGCCAGCAGCGGGTATGGGACTAGCGGGAACACAGATACGCAGTATTTT
CDR3aa: CASSGYGTSGNTDTQYF

abundance: NA
d_gene: TRBD1
len: 15
v_gene: TRBV28
j_gene: TRBJ2-1
CDR3nt: TGTGCCAGCAGTTCCGGACAGGGGTCCCCCGATGAGCAGTTCTTC
CDR3aa: CASSSGQGSPDEQFF

abundance: NA
d_gene: NA
len: 13
v_gene: TRBV9
j_gene: TRBJ2-3
CDR3nt: TGTGCCAGCAGCGTAGCTGAGCCAGATACGCAGTATTTT
CDR3aa: CASSVAEPDTQYF

abundance: NA
d_gene: NA
len: 12
v_gene: TRBV7-9
j_gene: TRBJ1-2
CDR3nt: TGTGCCAGCAGCTTTGACACCTATGGCTACACCTTC
CDR3aa: CASSFDTYGYTF

abundance: NA
d_gene: TRBD1
len: 15
v_gene: TRBV6-1
j_gene: TRBJ2-1
CDR3nt: TGTGCCAGCAGTGGACCCGGGACAGGTCACAATGAGCAGTTCTTC
CDR3aa: CASSGPGTGHNEQFF

abundance: NA
d_gene: TRBD1
len: 13
v_gene: TRBV7-3
j_gene: TRBJ2-5
CDR3nt: TGTGCCAGCAGCCGGGACAGGGGGTGGACCCAGTACTTC
CDR3aa: CASSRDRGWTQYF

abundance: few
d_gene: NA
len: 14
v_gene: TRBV7-2
j_gene: TRBJ1-1
CDR3nt: TGTGCCAGCAGCCCAGCTCAGGGGAACACTGAAGCTTTCTTT
CDR3aa: CASSPAQGNTEAFF

abundance: NA
d_gene: TRBD2
len: 14
v_gene: TRBV11-2
j_gene: TRBJ2-7
CDR3nt: TGTGCCAGCAGCTTTTCCGGGACTAGCATCGAGCAGTACTTC
CDR3aa: CASSFSGTSIEQYF

abundance: NA
d_gene: TRBD2
len: 14
v_gene: TRBV5-1
j_gene: TRBJ2-1
CDR3nt: TGCGCCAGCAGCTTGGGGGAGGGCCGGAATGAGCAGTTCTTC
CDR3aa: CASSLGEGRNEQFF

abundance: few
d_gene: NA
len: 12
v_gene: TRBV30
j_gene: TRBJ1-1
CDR3nt: TGTGCCTGGAGTGTCCGGGTCACTGAAGCTTTCTTT
CDR3aa: CAWSVRVTEAFF

abundance: NA
d_gene: NA
len: 13
v_gene: TRBV7-6
j_gene: TRBJ1-1
CDR3nt: TGTGCCAGCAGCTTACAGGGTGATACTGAAGCTTTCTTT
CDR3aa: CASSLQGDTEAFF

abundance: NA
d_gene: NA
len: 14
v_gene: TRBV7-8
j_gene: TRBJ1-1
CDR3nt: TGTGCCAGCAGCTTTGGTACAGTGAACACTGAAGCTTTCTTT
CDR3aa: CASSFGTVNTEAFF

abundance: few
d_gene: NA
len: 12
v_gene: TRBV4-1
j_gene: TRBJ1-1
CDR3nt: TGCGCCAGCAGCCGCCCTGACAGGCAAGCTTTCTTT
CDR3aa: CASSRPDRQAFF

abundance: few
d_gene: TRBD1
len: 15
v_gene: TRBV30
j_gene: TRBJ1-2
CDR3nt: TGTGCCTGGAGGGGAGTAAAGGGGGCTTTGAATGGCTACACCTTC
CDR3aa: CAWRGVKGALNGYTF

abundance: NA
d_gene: TRBD2
len: 13
v_gene: TRBV27
j_gene: TRBJ2-3
CDR3nt: TGTGCCAGCAGTTTAGAAGGGGAGGGTACGCAGTATTTT
CDR3aa: CASSLEGEGTQYF

abundance: few
d_gene: NA
len: 14
v_gene: TRBV11-2
j_gene: TRBJ2-3
CDR3nt: TGTGCCAGCAGCCAGAGGGCCGAGCCAGATACGCAGTATTTT
CDR3aa: CASSQRAEPDTQYF

abundance: NA
d_gene: TRBD2
len: 16
v_gene: TRBV4-3
j_gene: TRBJ2-7
CDR3nt: TGCGCCAGCAGCCAGGGAGGGTCCAAAAAGGCCTACGAGCAGTACTTC
CDR3aa: CASSQGGSKKAYEQYF

abundance: NA
d_gene: TRBD1
len: 12
v_gene: TRBV11-3
j_gene: TRBJ2-4
CDR3nt: TGTGCCAGCAGCTTTACAGGGGACATTCAGTACTTC
CDR3aa: CASSFTGDIQYF

abundance: few
d_gene: TRBD1
len: 14
v_gene: TRBV25-1
j_gene: TRBJ1-2
CDR3nt: TGTGCCAGCAGTCCGGCAGGGGGGAACTATGGCTACACCTTC
CDR3aa: CASSPAGGNYGYTF

abundance: NA
d_gene: NA
len: 13
v_gene: TRBV30
j_gene: TRBJ2-1
CDR3nt: TGTGCCTGGAGCCCGGGTTCCTACAATGAGCAGTTCTTC
CDR3aa: CAWSPGSYNEQFF

abundance: few
d_gene: TRBD1
len: 15
v_gene: TRBV5-6
j_gene: TRBJ2-5
CDR3nt: TGTGCCAGCAGCTTGAGGGGACAGGGTTTTGAGACCCAGTACTTC
CDR3aa: CASSLRGQGFETQYF

abundance: NA
d_gene: TRBD1
len: 14
v_gene: TRBV18
j_gene: TRBJ1-1
CDR3nt: TGTGCCAGCTCACCCGGGACAGCGAACACTGAAGCTTTCTTT
CDR3aa: CASSPGTANTEAFF

abundance: few
d_gene: NA
len: 13
v_gene: TRBV30
j_gene: TRBJ1-5
CDR3nt: TGTGCCTGGAGTGGTCAGGGGAATCAGCCCCAGCATTTT
CDR3aa: CAWSGQGNQPQHF

abundance: NA
d_gene: TRBD1
len: 14
v_gene: TRBV18
j_gene: TRBJ1-1
CDR3nt: TGTGCCAGCTCACCAGACAGGGGTCGGACTGAAGCTTTCTTT
CDR3aa: CASSPDRGRTEAFF

abundance: NA
d_gene: TRBD1
len: 13
v_gene: TRBV11-2
j_gene: TRBJ2-1
CDR3nt: TGTGCCAGCGGACAGGGGATTTACAATGAGCAGTTCTTC
CDR3aa: CASGQGIYNEQFF

abundance: few
d_gene: NA
len: 12
v_gene: TRBV30
j_gene: TRBJ1-1
CDR3nt: TGTGCCTGGAGGACAGGGAACACTGAAGCTTTCTTT
CDR3aa: CAWRTGNTEAFF

abundance: few
d_gene: NA
len: 12
v_gene: TRBV15
j_gene: TRBJ1-1
CDR3nt: TGTGCCACCAGCGGGGCGAACACTGAAGCTTTCTTT
CDR3aa: CATSGANTEAFF

abundance: NA
d_gene: TRBD2
len: 14
v_gene: TRBV11-2
j_gene: TRBJ2-5
CDR3nt: TGTGCCAGCAGCCCTAGCGGGGGCAGGGAGACCCAGTACTTC
CDR3aa: CASSPSGGRETQYF

abundance: NA
d_gene: NA
len: 15
v_gene: TRBV18
j_gene: TRBJ2-7
CDR3nt: TGTGCCAGCTCCCTTTCCGGGATCAAATCCTACGAGCAGTACTTC
CDR3aa: CASSLSGIKSYEQYF

abundance: few
d_gene: TRBD2
len: 16
v_gene: TRBV5-4
j_gene: TRBJ2-7
CDR3nt: TGTGCCAGCAGCCGGCTAGCGGGAGGGCCCCTGTACGAGCAGTACTTC
CDR3aa: CASSRLAGGPLYEQYF

abundance: NA
d_gene: TRBD1
len: 15
v_gene: TRBV6-5
j_gene: TRBJ2-7
CDR3nt: TGTGCCAGCAGAGGTGGGGACAGGGCCTCCTACGAGCAGTACTTC
CDR3aa: CASRGGDRASYEQYF

abundance: few
d_gene: NA
len: 11
v_gene: TRBV29-1
j_gene: TRBJ1-1
CDR3nt: TGCAGCGTTGATTGGGCAGCTGAAGCTTTCTTT
CDR3aa: CSVDWAAEAFF